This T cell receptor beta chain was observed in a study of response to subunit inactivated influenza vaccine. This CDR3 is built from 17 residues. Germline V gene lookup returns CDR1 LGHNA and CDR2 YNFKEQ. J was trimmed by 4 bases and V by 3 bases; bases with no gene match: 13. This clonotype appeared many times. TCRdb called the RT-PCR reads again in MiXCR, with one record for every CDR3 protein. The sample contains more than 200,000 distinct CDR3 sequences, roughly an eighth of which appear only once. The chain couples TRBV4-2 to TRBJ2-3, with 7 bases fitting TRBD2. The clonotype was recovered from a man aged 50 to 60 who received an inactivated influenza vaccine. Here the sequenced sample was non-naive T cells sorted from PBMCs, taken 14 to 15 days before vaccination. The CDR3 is CASSQEGRVWASDTQYF. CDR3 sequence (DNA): TGTGCCAGCAGCCAGGAGGGGAGGGTTTGGGCCTCAGATACGCAGTATTTT.